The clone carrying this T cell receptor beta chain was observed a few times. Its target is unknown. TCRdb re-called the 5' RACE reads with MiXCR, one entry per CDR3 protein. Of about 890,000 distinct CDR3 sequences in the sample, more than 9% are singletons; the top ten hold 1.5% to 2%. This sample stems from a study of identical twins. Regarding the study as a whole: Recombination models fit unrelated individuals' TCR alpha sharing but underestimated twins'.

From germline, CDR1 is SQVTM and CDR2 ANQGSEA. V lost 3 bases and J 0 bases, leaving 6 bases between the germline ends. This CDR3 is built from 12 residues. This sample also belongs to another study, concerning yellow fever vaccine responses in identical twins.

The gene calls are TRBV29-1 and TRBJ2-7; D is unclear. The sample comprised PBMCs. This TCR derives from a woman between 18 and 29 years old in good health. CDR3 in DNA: TGCAGCGTTGAGATGACCTCCTACGAGCAGTACTTC. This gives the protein CSVEMTSYEQYF.